The 31 T cell receptor beta chains presented below share a single source sample, sequenced in a study of blood T cell repertoires in COVID-19. Data came from immunoSEQ multiplex PCR; TCRdb stores just in-frame clones and leaves some out. The sample includes around 390,000 clones, about 83% of them seen just once. Material: PBMCs or T cells enriched from blood (not recorded which). The receptors come from a woman aged 50 to 60 who had recovered from COVID-19.

The rearrangement uses TRBV12-5 and TRBJ1-1; TRBD1 matches 7 bases. Germline trimming cut 4 bases from V and 8 bases from J; bases unmatched to any gene: 10. CDR3 length: 14 amino acids. CDR1 LGHNT and CDR2 FRNRAP come from the germline V gene. For the CDR3, the DNA is TGTGCTAGTGGTTCGACAGGGCTTTTTTCAGAAGCTTTCTTT. Its translation is CASGSTGLFSEAFF. Full variable domain (rest looked up from reference TRBV12-5 and TRBJ1-1): DARVTQTPRHKVTEMGQEVTMRCQPILGHNTVFWYRQTMMQGLELLAYFRNRAPLDDSGMPKDRFSAEMPDATLATLKIQPSEPRDSAVYFCASGSTGLFSEAFFGQGTRLTVV.

The rearrangement joins TRBV5-1 to TRBJ1-4; D not certain. There are 14 residues in the CDR3. Trimming took 4 bases from V and 7 from J, leaving 14 bases between them. The germline CDR1 and CDR2 sequences are SGHRS and YFSETQ. For the CDR3, the DNA is TGCGCCAGCAGCAACGGGAACCTGGGTGAAAAACTGTTTTTT. This gives the protein CASSNGNLGEKLFF.

V usage is TRBV6-5 and J usage is TRBJ1-6; 11 nucleotides agree with TRBD1. This CDR3 is 15 amino acids long. Germline V gene sequence: CDR1 MNHEY, CDR2 SVGAGI. Trimming cost V 0 bases and J 11 bases; bases outside gene matches: 3. As DNA, the CDR3 is TGTGCCAGCAGTTACTCCGGACAGGGGGCCACACCCCTCCACTTT. Encoded protein: CASSYSGQGATPLHF.

The rearrangement uses TRBV6-5 and TRBJ1-3; perhaps TRBD1 as D (6 bases). The CDR3 sequence is 14 residues long. The V gene's germline CDR1 is MNHEY and CDR2 SVGAGI. Trimming removed 2 bases at V and 4 bases at J, with 9 bases between. CDR3: CASSYGQFGNTIYF. CDR3 nucleotides: TGTGCCAGCAGTTACGGACAGTTCGGAAACACCATATATTTT.

The chain couples TRBV7-2 to TRBJ1-3; no clear D gene. Per the germline V gene, CDR1 is SGHTA and CDR2 is FQGNSA. The CDR3 covers 14 residues. V dropped 0 bases and J dropped 2 bases, with 5 bases sitting between them. This CDR3 reads CASSLAGAGNTIYF. The CDR3 nucleotides are TGTGCCAGCAGCTTAGCAGGAGCTGGAAACACCATATATTTT.

The V and J genes are TRBV7-8 and TRBJ1-2; 8 bases agree with TRBD1. The CDR3 length is 14 residues. The germline CDR1 and CDR2 sequences are SGHVS and FQNEAQ. The ends lost 5 bases at V and 7 bases at J; junction bases unmatched: 9. The DNA for the CDR3 is TGTGCCAGCAGCCCCGGACAGGGATGGATTGGCTACACCTTC. Translation: CASSPGQGWIGYTF.

The chain couples TRBV2 to TRBJ1-2; possibly TRBD1 for D (5 bases). The CDR3 extends over 14 amino acids. Germline CDR1 is SNHLY and CDR2 is FYNNEI. V lost 4 bases, J lost 2 bases, and 11 bases lay in between. Written as DNA, the CDR3 is TGTGCCAGCAGTGGGACGACAGAGAACTATGGCTACACCTTC. It encodes CASSGTTENYGYTF.

J is TRBJ1-1 and V is TRBV6-5; D unclear. Germline CDR1 MNHEY, CDR2 SVGAGI. Trimming took 2 bases from V and 5 from J, leaving 9 bases between them. The CDR3 consists of 13 residues. CDR3 DNA sequence: TGTGCCAGCAGTTACCAGGAGGCGACTGAAGCTTTCTTT. Protein product: CASSYQEATEAFF.

The chain employs TRBV9 and TRBJ2-3, with D possibly being TRBD2 (6 bases). The germline V gene has CDR1 SGDLS and CDR2 YYNGEE. With 3 bases removed from V and 2 bases from J, the gap between germline ends came to 19 bases. CDR3 length: 17 residues. This CDR3 reads CASSERGPGDFTDTQYF. The DNA of the CDR3 is TGTGCCAGCAGCGAGAGGGGCCCGGGGGATTTCACAGATACGCAGTATTTT. The variable domain in full, with the rest retrieved from reference TRBV9 and TRBJ2-3, is DSGVTQTPKHLITATGQRVTLRCSPRSGDLSVYWYQQSLDQGLQFLIQYYNGEERAKGNILERFSAQQFPDLHSELNLSSLELGDSALYFCASSERGPGDFTDTQYFGPGTRLTVL.

The genes are TRBV4-2 and TRBJ2-1; 13 bases line up with TRBD2. The length of the CDR3 is 17 residues. The ends lost 5 bases at V and 6 bases at J; junction bases unmatched: 10. Germline V lookup: CDR1 LGHNA, CDR2 YNFKEQ. The CDR3 nucleotides are TGTGCCAGCAGCACCCACTACGGGACTAGCGGGGTCAATGAGCAGTTCTTC. Translating gives CASSTHYGTSGVNEQFF.

This clone was detected only a few times. This rearrangement joins TRBV4-1 to TRBJ1-5; D gene ambiguous. The CDR3 runs 15 residues. Trimming left V 0 bases short and J 7 bases short, with 13 bases between. Germline V gene lookup returns CDR1 MGHRA and CDR2 YSYEKL. The CDR3 DNA reads TGCGCCAGCAGCCAAGAGAGGGCCGGCGGGCAGCCCCAGCATTTT. It encodes CASSQERAGGQPQHF.

This clone occurred a few times. V usage is TRBV12-3 or TRBV12-4 and J usage is TRBJ1-2, with D possibly matching TRBD1 (6 bases). CDR3 length equals 13 residues. V was cut by 6 bases and J by 8 bases, with 16 bases left in between. CDR3 in DNA: TGTGCCAGCAGATCGGACAGACGCGAGGGCTACACCTTC. Amino acid sequence: CASRSDRREGYTF.

This chain links TRBV5-8 with TRBJ1-6; perhaps TRBD1 as D (5 bases). The germline CDR1 and CDR2 sequences are SGHTS and YDEGEE. The CDR3 runs to 15 residues. The V gene lost 3 bases and the J gene lost 14 bases, with 21 bases spanning the gap. CDR3 sequence (DNA): TGTGCCAGCAGCTGGCTGGACGGACCCTCGGGGGCCCTCCACTTT. Its translation: CASSWLDGPSGALHF.

The rearrangement links TRBV5-1 to TRBJ2-7; D is unclear. The CDR3 runs 16 residues. Trimming pared 4 bases from V and 6 bases from J, leaving 23 bases between. Germline CDR1 is SGHRS and CDR2 is YFSETQ. The chain's CDR3 is CASSTDTRMRPAEQYF. In nucleotides, the CDR3 is TGCGCCAGCAGCACCGACACCCGCATGCGTCCCGCCGAGCAGTACTTC.

CDR3 coding DNA: TGTGCCAGCAGCCAAGAAGGCGGGACAGTCTACGTATTGGAGCAGTACTTC. Residues: CASSQEGGTVYVLEQYF. The chain links TRBV14 to TRBJ2-7; tentatively, D is TRBD1 (7 bases). Looked up from germline, CDR1 is SGHDN and CDR2 is FVKESK. CDR3 length equals 17 residues. Trimming pared 0 bases from V and 7 bases from J, leaving 22 bases between.

This clone was detected ten times or more. The V call is TRBV11-1, the J call TRBJ1-5, with TRBD1 matching 11 bases. J gave up 4 bases and V 5 bases, and 4 bases lay outside the gene matches. Germline lookup yields CDR1 SGHAT and CDR2 FQDESV (reference sequence). This CDR3 region has 15 residues. The CDR3 bases are TGTGCCAGCAGCGAAGGACAGGGGGCGAATCAGCCCCAGCATTTT. This gives the protein CASSEGQGANQPQHF.

V usage is TRBV7-2 and J usage is TRBJ1-3; weak D call: TRBD1 (6 bases). The ends were cut back, 1 base at V and 4 bases at J, with 11 bases in the middle. The CDR3 is made up of 15 amino acids. The V gene's germline CDR1 is SGHTA and CDR2 FQGNSA. The CDR3 is CASSLVWGLGNTIYF. The CDR3, as DNA: TGTGCCAGCAGCTTAGTGTGGGGGCTAGGAAACACCATATATTTT.

In this sample, this clone turned up many times. Here the CDR3 DNA reads TGTGCCAGCAGCGAGGGGACAGGGGACCCTGAAGCTTTCTTT. It codes for CASSEGTGDPEAFF. This chain links TRBV9 with TRBJ1-1; 10 bases agree with TRBD1. The CDR3 contains 14 residues. With V trimmed by 3 bases and J by 6 bases, 5 bases remained unmatched. Germline-derived CDR1 and CDR2 are SGDLS and YYNGEE.

The genes are TRBV7-8 and TRBJ2-7; 8 bases map to TRBD1. Trimming removed 5 bases from V and 5 bases from J; junction bases left unmatched: 11. CDR3 length: 15 amino acids. Germline V gene sequence: CDR1 SGHVS, CDR2 FQNEAQ. The CDR3 bases are TGTGCCAGCAGCCGGGGCCGGACAGGGATCAACGAGCAGTACTTC. Its translation: CASSRGRTGINEQYF.

The chain links TRBV19 to TRBJ1-3, with D possibly being TRBD1 (5 bases). Deletions cut 9 bases from V and 4 bases from J, with 13 bases between. The length of the CDR3 is 13 residues. Per the germline V gene, CDR1 is LNHDA and CDR2 is SQIVND (reference sequence). CDR3 bases: TGTGCCAGCCGGAGGGGTGGGGGAAACACCATATATTTT. Translating gives CASRRGGGNTIYF.

Only one count was recorded for this clone. The chain links TRBV3-1 (or the pseudogene TRBV3-2) to TRBJ1-2, with 10 nucleotides matching TRBD1. V lost 5 bases to trimming and J lost 4 bases; unmatched junction nucleotides: 7. Germline assignment: CDR1 LGHDT and CDR2 YNNKEL (reference sequence). The CDR3 consists of 15 residues. In nucleotides, the CDR3 is TGTGCCAGCAGCAGAGGCGACAGGGGGCCCTATGGCTACACCTTC. Protein sequence: CASSRGDRGPYGYTF.

This chain joins TRBV6-1 and TRBJ1-2; D unresolved. V lost 2 bases, J lost 2 bases, and 15 bases lay in between. Per the germline V gene, CDR1 is MNHNS and CDR2 is SASEGT. This CDR3 has 16 amino acids. The CDR3 region has the DNA TGTGCCAGCAGTGAAAGCCCCGGACTTGGGAACTATGGCTACACCTTC. This translates into CASSESPGLGNYGYTF.

The chain is built from TRBV12-3 or TRBV12-4 and TRBJ1-1; unclear D gene. The V end was cut by 2 bases, the J end by 4 bases, with 5 bases between. The CDR3 is 12 amino acids. The CDR3 DNA reads TGTGCCAGCAGTTTATGGGCCACTGAAGCTTTCTTT. Its translation: CASSLWATEAFF.

The chain recombines TRBV5-5 with TRBJ1-2; D call uncertain. Germline values: CDR1 SGHKS, CDR2 YYEKEE (reference sequence). The V end was cut by 3 bases, the J end by 7 bases, with 10 bases between. There are 12 residues in the CDR3. The DNA for the CDR3 is TGTGCCAGCAGCTCACTACTCGGTGGCTACACCTTC. This sequence encodes CASSSLLGGYTF.

V gene TRBV19 combines with J gene TRBJ1-1; D is ambiguous. The V gene's germline CDR1 is LNHDA and CDR2 SQIVND (reference sequence). The CDR3 consists of 13 residues. V shed 3 bases and J shed 4 bases, with 9 bases lying between them. The CDR3 spells CASSIYGSTEAFF. CDR3 DNA sequence: TGTGCCAGTAGTATCTACGGGAGCACTGAAGCTTTCTTT. Combining the CDR3 with reference TRBV19 and TRBJ1-1 gives the whole variable domain DGGITQSPKYLFRKEGQNVTLSCEQNLNHDAMYWYRQDPGQGLRLIYYSQIVNDFQKGDIAEGYSVSREKKESFPLTVTSAQKNPTAFYLCASSIYGSTEAFFGQGTRLTVV.

The V and J genes are TRBV5-1 and TRBJ2-1; 10 nucleotides align to TRBD2. V lost 4 bases, J lost 4 bases, and 5 bases stayed unmatched. The germline V gene has CDR1 SGHRS and CDR2 YFSETQ. The CDR3 totals 15 residues. The CDR3 reads CASSTGLADYNEQFF. The CDR3 DNA reads TGCGCCAGCAGCACCGGACTAGCGGATTACAATGAGCAGTTCTTC.

This chain connects TRBV2 to TRBJ2-1; D might be TRBD2 (6 bases). Per germline, CDR1 SNHLY and CDR2 FYNNEI. V was trimmed by 6 bases and J by 3 bases, leaving 12 bases between them. CDR3 length equals 14 residues. This CDR3 reads CASRPGGIYNEQFF. CDR3 bases: TGTGCCAGCAGACCCGGGGGTATCTACAATGAGCAGTTCTTC.

J is TRBJ1-1 and V is TRBV5-1; a possible D gene is TRBD1 (5 bases). The CDR3 runs 11 residues. Trimming shortened V by 4 bases and J by 6 bases, and 7 bases separated the two germline ends. Germline CDR1 is SGHRS and CDR2 is YFSETQ. The CDR3 nucleotides are TGCGCCAGCAGCCGGGGGGCTGAAGCTTTCTTT. Its translation: CASSRGAEAFF.

This rearrangement joins TRBV28 to TRBJ1-5; TRBD1 is a possible D gene (6 bases). Trimming cost V 5 bases and J 1 base, with 15 bases left between them. Germline V CDR1 and CDR2: MDHEN, SYDVKM. The CDR3 runs 16 residues. CDR3 coding DNA: TGTGCCAGCAGTATCACCAGGGGTATCAGCAATCAGCCCCAGCATTTT. Amino acid sequence: CASSITRGISNQPQHF.

The chain has TRBV27 and TRBJ2-7, with 7 bases lining up with TRBD1. Trimming took 8 bases from V and 3 from J; bases not matched to a gene: 7. Germline values: CDR1 MNHEY, CDR2 SMNVEV (reference sequence). The CDR3 loop spans 13 amino acids. CDR3 sequence reads: CASSTTGDYEQYF. DNA for the CDR3: TGTGCCAGCTCGACTACAGGGGACTACGAGCAGTACTTC.

The gene calls are TRBV6-5 and TRBJ1-2; the D gene is possibly TRBD1 (5 bases). The CDR3 contains 13 residues. Looked up from germline, CDR1 is MNHEY and CDR2 is SVGAGI. The germline V and J ends were trimmed by 4 bases and 8 bases, with 14 bases remaining between them. The CDR3 region is CASSWSRWGGYTF. As DNA, the CDR3 is TGTGCCAGCAGTTGGTCCAGGTGGGGCGGCTACACCTTC.